These 21 T cell receptor beta chains came from one sample sequenced in a study of cytomegalovirus exposure and HLA in healthy donors. Primers included in the PCR were 60 Vbeta and 13 Jbeta primers. The data were produced by immunoSEQ multiplex PCR, yet TCRdb's version contains in-frame clones alone and is incomplete. Here the sample spans about 110,000 clones, roughly 69% being singletons. The specimen was PBMCs. These receptor sequences come from a woman aged 70-85 years in good health and CMV-seropositive.

J is TRBJ2-3 and V is TRBV19, with 7 bases that match TRBD1. J gave up 4 bases and V 4 bases, and 5 bases lay outside the gene matches. CDR1 LNHDA and CDR2 SQIVND come from the germline V gene (reference sequence). This CDR3 is built from 14 residues. The CDR3 coding sequence is TGTGCCAGTAGTACAAGACAGGGATCAGATACGCAGTATTTT. It codes for CASSTRQGSDTQYF.

This clone was seen more than once but under ten times. This CDR3 reads CASSPRGGLPSSYGYTF. The CDR3 DNA is TGCGCCAGCAGCCCCCGAGGGGGCCTTCCATCCTCCTATGGCTACACCTTC. The genes are TRBV5-1 and TRBJ1-2, with TRBD1 matching over 7 bases. Trimming cost V 4 bases and J 4 bases; bases outside gene matches: 16. The CDR3 is 17 amino acids. CDR1 is SGHRS and CDR2 is YFSETQ in the germline V gene.

The J gene is TRBJ1-1, the V gene TRBV29-1, with D perhaps TRBD1 (5 bases). The CDR3 has 13 amino acids. Per germline, CDR1 SQVTM and CDR2 ANQGSEA. V lost 3 bases, J lost 2 bases, and 10 bases lay in between. CDR3 in amino acids: CSVDAGFNTEAFF. CDR3 nucleotide sequence: TGCAGCGTTGACGCAGGGTTTAACACTGAAGCTTTCTTT.

CDR3 sequence reads: CAWAETGIGYTF. Written as DNA, the CDR3 is TGTGCCTGGGCAGAGACAGGGATCGGCTACACCTTC. This sequence joins TRBV30 and TRBJ1-2, with 7 bases that match TRBD1. Unmatched junction bases numbered 8, after V lost 5 bases and J lost 8 bases. Germline CDR1 reads GTSNPN; CDR2 reads SVGIG (reference sequence). The CDR3 has 12 residues.

The chain carries TRBV7-9 and TRBJ2-3, with TRBD2 identical over 11 bases. V lost 0 bases to trimming and J lost 0 bases; unmatched junction nucleotides: 8. CDR1 and CDR2 (germline): SEHNR, FQNEAQ (reference sequence). The CDR3 has 19 residues. The CDR3 DNA reads as TGTGCCAGCAGCTTAGCGCTTCTAGCGGGGGGATTTAGCACAGATACGCAGTATTTT. Protein sequence: CASSLALLAGGFSTDTQYF.

V and J are TRBV12-5 and TRBJ1-4; maybe TRBD1 (6 bases). Trimming stripped 3 bases from V and 8 bases from J, with 16 bases between. Looked up from germline, CDR1 is LGHNT and CDR2 is FRNRAP. CDR3 length: 15 residues. The CDR3 here is CASGFGVGGYEKLFF. As DNA, the CDR3 is TGTGCTAGTGGTTTTGGTGTTGGGGGCTACGAAAAACTGTTTTTT.

The chain carries TRBV12-5 and TRBJ2-2; D is uncertain. The CDR3 runs 13 residues. CDR1 LGHNT and CDR2 FRNRAP come from the germline V gene. V shed 5 bases and J shed 6 bases, with 10 bases lying between them. The CDR3 here is CASGPPGPGELFF. The DNA of the CDR3 is TGTGCTAGTGGTCCCCCTGGGCCCGGGGAGCTGTTTTTT. Filled out from reference TRBV12-5 and TRBJ2-2, the complete variable domain reads DARVTQTPRHKVTEMGQEVTMRCQPILGHNTVFWYRQTMMQGLELLAYFRNRAPLDDSGMPKDRFSAEMPDATLATLKIQPSEPRDSAVYFCASGPPGPGELFFGEGSRLTVL.

The V and J genes are TRBV25-1 and TRBJ1-1; weak D call: TRBD1 (5 bases). The CDR3 loop spans 12 amino acids. Trimming pared 6 bases from V and 4 bases from J, leaving 9 bases between. Germline assignment: CDR1 MGHDK and CDR2 SYGVNS. The CDR3 protein is CASSAGPTEAFF. The CDR3 DNA sequence: TGTGCCAGCAGCGCAGGGCCCACTGAAGCTTTCTTT.

The rearrangement links TRBV10-3 to TRBJ2-5; 7 nucleotides match TRBD1. V trimming: 6 bases; J trimming: 3 bases; junction bases outside the gene matches: 4. CDR1 is ENHRY, CDR2 SYGVKD, per germline. This CDR3 has 13 amino acids. As DNA, the CDR3 is TGTGCCATCAGCCTGGGACAGAAAGAGACCCAGTACTTC. Protein product: CAISLGQKETQYF.

A few counts support this clone. The V call is TRBV7-9, the J call TRBJ1-1; D is ambiguous. The CDR3 extends over 14 amino acids. Germline assignment: CDR1 SEHNR and CDR2 FQNEAQ (reference sequence). V dropped 6 bases and J dropped 0 bases, with 11 bases sitting between them. CDR3 protein: CASRRREMNTEAFF. In DNA form, the CDR3 reads TGTGCCAGCAGGCGAAGAGAGATGAACACTGAAGCTTTCTTT.

V and J are TRBV18 and TRBJ2-4; 9 positions match TRBD1. This CDR3 region has 16 residues. From germline, CDR1 is KGHSH and CDR2 LQKENI. V lost 5 bases and J lost 0; bases outside the gene matches: 5. In DNA, the CDR3 is TGTGCCAGCTCATCCCCGGGACAGGGAGCCAAAAACATTCAGTACTTC. Residues: CASSSPGQGAKNIQYF.

J is TRBJ2-7 and V is TRBV7-2; possible D gene TRBD1, 6 bases. The CDR3 is made up of 14 amino acids. Germline-derived CDR1 and CDR2 are SGHTA and FQGNSA. V was trimmed by 8 bases and J by 0 bases, leaving 14 bases between them. The CDR3 region has the DNA TGTGCCAGCCGAAGTCGACAGGACTCCTACGAGCAGTACTTC. Translation: CASRSRQDSYEQYF.

The V and J genes are TRBV23-1 and TRBJ2-7; TRBD2 is a possible D gene (6 bases). TRBV23-1 is sorted into the ORF group, with uncertain function. This CDR3 is 21 amino acids long. Trimming removed 0 bases at V and 1 base at J, with 28 bases between. This CDR3 reads CASSQSSPGQGPRDRSYEQYF. The CDR3 DNA reads as TGCGCCAGCAGTCAATCTTCGCCGGGTCAGGGTCCGCGGGACCGATCCTACGAGCAGTACTTC.

J is TRBJ1-3 and V is TRBV5-1, with 7 bases fitting TRBD1. Germline V gene data show CDR1 as SGHRS and CDR2 as YFSETQ. CDR3 length equals 15 residues. Trimming removed 3 bases from V and 4 bases from J; junction bases left unmatched: 7. The CDR3 sequence: CASSSMTGRGNTIYF. For the CDR3, the DNA is TGCGCCAGCAGCTCTATGACAGGGAGGGGAAACACCATATATTTT.

This clone appeared a single time. The gene calls are TRBV29-1 and TRBJ2-3; 10 nucleotides match TRBD2. This CDR3 is 15 amino acids long. Germline loops: CDR1 SQVTM, CDR2 ANQGSEA. Trimming took 4 bases from V and 3 from J; bases not matched to a gene: 7. Here the CDR3 DNA reads TGCAGCGTTGCTATAGCGGGGGGAAGAACAGATACGCAGTATTTT. This sequence encodes CSVAIAGGRTDTQYF.

This sequence joins TRBV5-1 and TRBJ1-1; 10 bases line up with TRBD1. Germline lookup yields CDR1 SGHRS and CDR2 YFSETQ. CDR3 length: 14 residues. The trim removed 3 bases at V and 4 bases at J, leaving 3 bases unmatched. The CDR3 DNA follows: TGCGCCAGCAGCTGGACAGGGGGACGCACTGAAGCTTTCTTT. It is translated as CASSWTGGRTEAFF. Full variable domain (outside the CDR3, taken from reference TRBV5-1 and TRBJ1-1): KAGVTQTPRYLIKTRGQQVTLSCSPISGHRSVSWYQQTPGQGLQFLFEYFSETQRNKGNFPGRFSGRQFSNSRSEMNVSTLELGDSALYLCASSWTGGRTEAFFGQGTRLTVV.

The V and J genes are TRBV7-8 and TRBJ1-1; tentative D call: TRBD1 (6 bases). Germline CDR1 SGHVS, CDR2 FQNEAQ. This CDR3 has 13 residues. V lost 7 bases and J lost 3, with 12 bases in between. For the CDR3, the DNA is TGTGCCAGCAAGGTCAGGGGTTACACTGAAGCTTTCTTT. Protein sequence: CASKVRGYTEAFF.

The V call is TRBV29-1, the J call TRBJ1-1, with 8 bases aligning to TRBD1. From germline, CDR1 is SQVTM and CDR2 ANQGSEA. Trimming took 7 bases from V and 7 from J; bases not matched to a gene: 14. The CDR3 is made up of 14 amino acids. The CDR3 sequence is CSAVPDRGEGEAFF. CDR3 in DNA: TGCAGCGCTGTTCCTGACAGGGGCGAGGGTGAAGCTTTCTTT.

The chain is built from TRBV25-1 and TRBJ2-7; TRBD2 matches at 8 bases. This CDR3 is 14 amino acids long. Losses at the gene ends were 1 base for V and 3 bases for J; bases not matched to a gene: 2. CDR1 and CDR2 from the germline V gene are MGHDK and SYGVNS. In DNA form, the CDR3 reads TGTGCCAGCAGTGAATTTAGCGGGGACTACGAGCAGTACTTC. Amino acid sequence: CASSEFSGDYEQYF.

The rearrangement uses TRBV15 and TRBJ2-5; the D gene is possibly TRBD2 (5 bases). CDR3 length: 16 amino acids. Germline CDR1 reads LNHNV; CDR2 reads YYDKDF (reference sequence). Between the trimmed V and J ends, which lost 3 bases and 1 base, there was a span of 15 bases. CDR3 region: CATSSIKAEFQETQYF. The CDR3 DNA reads TGTGCCACCAGCAGTATAAAAGCGGAGTTCCAAGAGACCCAGTACTTC.

This clone was observed a handful of times. This rearrangement joins TRBV5-1 to TRBJ2-7; D is ambiguous. The CDR3 sequence is 16 residues long. Trimming took off 0 bases at V and 5 bases at J, with 18 bases between the two ends. Looked up from germline, CDR1 is SGHRS and CDR2 is YFSETQ. This CDR3 reads CASSLVALASPDEQYF. The CDR3 DNA is TGCGCCAGCAGCTTGGTGGCCTTGGCCTCCCCCGACGAGCAGTACTTC.